The 16 T cell receptor beta chains reported below all come from one sample, sequenced in a study of T-cell memory formation after mild COVID-19. TCRdb reprocessed the 5' RACE reads with MiXCR, giving one entry per CDR3 protein. The data show under 550,000 distinct CDR3 sequences, with about a sixth seen just once and about a fifth held by the top ten. The source material was PBMCs or a T cell subset sorted from them (not recorded which). The receptors here all came from a man aged 18 to 29 who had mild COVID-19 (a few samples of this study predate the infection). Cell type and time point are not known.

This sequence joins TRBV7-6 and TRBJ1-1, with 11 bases identical to TRBD1. J lost 6 bases, V lost 4 bases, and 4 bases had no gene match. This CDR3 comprises 14 residues. CDR1 and CDR2 from the germline V gene are SGHVS and FNYEAQ. CDR3 residues: CASSSLDRGPEAFF. CDR3 nucleotides: TGTGCCAGCAGCTCGCTGGACAGGGGGCCTGAAGCTTTCTTT.

J is TRBJ2-1 and V is TRBV11-2; the D is unclear. The germline gives CDR1 SGHAT, CDR2 FQNNGV. Deletions cut 5 bases from V and 1 base from J, with 18 bases between. The CDR3 covers 17 residues. The DNA for the CDR3 is TGTGCCAGCAGCGCCCACCGCCTCAGCCAGTCCTACAATGAGCAGTTCTTC. As protein: CASSAHRLSQSYNEQFF.

The V and J genes are TRBV7-9 and TRBJ2-2; 9 nucleotides agree with TRBD1. The junction had 6 bases not matched to a gene; V was cut back by 0 bases and J by 7 bases. Germline CDR1 reads SEHNR; CDR2 reads FQNEAQ (reference sequence). The CDR3 is made up of 16 amino acids. CDR3 protein: CASSLADRGIIGELFF. The CDR3 nucleotides read TGTGCCAGCAGCTTAGCGGACAGGGGAATAATCGGGGAGCTGTTTTTT.

This chain connects TRBV7-6 to TRBJ2-7, with TRBD2 matching over 7 bases. CDR3 length equals 12 residues. Germline loops: CDR1 SGHVS, CDR2 FNYEAQ. V lost 5 bases and J lost 9; bases outside the gene matches: 7. The CDR3 here is CASSHVAGWQYF. Here the CDR3 DNA reads TGTGCCAGCAGCCACGTAGCGGGTTGGCAGTACTTC.

This chain connects TRBV6-5 to TRBJ1-2; 9 bases are shared with TRBD1. CDR1 and CDR2 (germline): MNHEY, SVGAGI. CDR3 size: 15 residues. Trimming at V came to 7 bases and at J to 6 bases, leaving 12 bases not matched to a gene. The CDR3 spells CASMRRTGVYHGYTF. In DNA form, the CDR3 reads TGTGCCAGCATGAGGCGGACAGGGGTGTACCATGGCTACACCTTC.

The CDR3 here is CASSLEVGSYYGYTF. DNA for the CDR3: TGTGCCAGCAGCTTAGAGGTGGGCAGCTACTATGGCTACACCTTC. V is TRBV7-9 and J is TRBJ1-2; no reliable D call. Germline V gene data show CDR1 as SEHNR and CDR2 as FQNEAQ (reference sequence). Trimming stripped 1 base from V and 3 bases from J, with 12 bases between. The CDR3 length is 15 residues.

This sequence joins TRBV11-2 and TRBJ1-1, with D hard to call. The germline CDR1 and CDR2 sequences are SGHAT and FQNNGV. The CDR3 spans 13 residues. V was shortened by 7 bases and J by 0 bases, with 9 bases between the two germline ends. The CDR3 sequence: CASTADLNTEAFF. As DNA, the CDR3 is TGTGCCAGCACGGCCGATCTGAACACTGAAGCTTTCTTT. Looking up the rest from reference TRBV11-2 and TRBJ1-1 gives the full variable domain: EAGVAQSPRYKIIEKRQSVAFWCNPISGHATLYWYQQILGQGPKLLIQFQNNGVVDDSQLPKDRFSAERLKGVDSTLKIQPAKLEDSAVYLCASTADLNTEAFFGQGTRLTVV.

This chain joins TRBV5-1 and TRBJ2-7; the D gene is possibly TRBD2 (6 bases). The V end was cut by 2 bases, the J end by 3 bases, with 9 bases between. CDR3 length: 13 residues. In germline, CDR1 is SGHRS, CDR2 YFSETQ. The CDR3, as DNA: TGCGCCAGCAGCTTTGGGGGAGGCTACGAGCAGTACGTC. It translates to CASSFGGGYEQYV.

This clonotype was seen repeatedly, ten times or more. V and J are TRBV5-1 and TRBJ2-5; D remains ambiguous. The CDR3 extends over 13 amino acids. Per germline, CDR1 SGHRS and CDR2 YFSETQ. Trimming stripped 0 bases from V and 5 bases from J, with 8 bases between. In DNA form, the CDR3 reads TGCGCCAGCAGCTTGGAGGGCAGCGAGACCCAGTACTTC. It is translated as CASSLEGSETQYF.

This clonotype has just a few counts. This rearrangement joins TRBV7-2 to TRBJ1-5; D is ambiguous. The CDR3 totals 12 residues. V lost 5 bases and J lost 3, with 5 bases in between. Germline V gives CDR1 SGHTA, CDR2 FQGNSA. In DNA form, the CDR3 reads TGTGCCAGCAGCATTAACAATCAGCCCCAGCATTTT. Its protein product is CASSINNQPQHF.

This clonotype was counted only a few times. V usage is TRBV5-1 and J usage is TRBJ2-2; TRBD1 matches 8 bases. There are 16 residues in the CDR3. From germline, CDR1 is SGHRS and CDR2 YFSETQ. The junction had 6 bases not matched to a gene; V was cut back by 4 bases and J by 1 base. CDR3 region: CASSRDRGENTGELFF. The CDR3 DNA follows: TGCGCCAGCAGCAGAGACAGGGGTGAGAACACCGGGGAGCTGTTTTTT.

This clonotype was seen a handful of times. This chain joins TRBV7-2 and TRBJ2-1; 8 nucleotides agree with TRBD2. V lost 2 bases to trimming and J lost 9 bases; unmatched junction nucleotides: 3. Germline V gene data show CDR1 as SGHTA and CDR2 as FQGNSA. CDR3 length: 13 amino acids. CDR3 nucleotide sequence: TGTGCCAGCAGCTTAACTCGGGAGGGTGAGCAGTTCTTC. Its translation is CASSLTREGEQFF. Variable domain in full (rest from reference TRBV7-2 and TRBJ2-1): GAGVSQSPSNKVTEKGKDVELRCDPISGHTALYWYRQSLGQGLEFLIYFQGNSAPDKSGLPSDRFSAERTGGSVSTLTIQRTQQEDSAVYLCASSLTREGEQFFGPGTRLTVL.

This clonotype showed up just a few times. The chain employs TRBV29-1 and TRBJ1-1; D may be TRBD1 (5 bases). V was cut by 5 bases and J by 4 bases, with 17 bases left in between. Germline CDR1 and CDR2: SQVTM and ANQGSEA. The CDR3 sequence is 14 residues long. CDR3 residues: CSVSAGSLSTEAFF. As DNA, the CDR3 is TGCAGCGTTTCGGCAGGGAGTTTGAGCACTGAAGCTTTCTTT.

Here the CDR3 DNA reads TGTGCCAGCAGCTCCGGATGGCGGGGATCTAGCACAGATACGCAGTATTTT. Translated: CASSSGWRGSSTDTQYF. The chain combines TRBV7-3 with TRBJ2-3, with a weak D call TRBD2 (6 bases). The length of the CDR3 is 17 residues. Germline assignment: CDR1 SGHTA and CDR2 FQGTGA. V was trimmed by 4 bases and J by 0 bases, leaving 17 bases between them.

A few counts support this clonotype. The V call is TRBV6-1, the J call TRBJ1-4; D gene uncertain. The germline CDR1 and CDR2 sequences are MNHNS and SASEGT. V was clipped by 7 bases and J by 1 base, with 10 bases between them. The CDR3 loop spans 14 amino acids. Here the CDR3 reads CASTNSLTNEKLFF. In DNA form, the CDR3 reads TGTGCCAGCACTAACAGTTTAACTAATGAAAAACTGTTTTTT.

This clonotype was observed a few times. CDR3 nucleotides: TGTGCCAGCAGTTACCGGCGGACAGGGGGCATCCCGACCTTC. This encodes CASSYRRTGGIPTF. The V gene is TRBV28, the J gene TRBJ1-2; 11 bases match TRBD1. CDR3 length: 14 residues. V shed 4 bases and J 14 bases; nucleotides not matched to a gene: 12. Germline loops: CDR1 MDHEN, CDR2 SYDVKM.